The clone carrying this T cell receptor beta chain occurred many times. Its specificity is not known. Time point meaning: persistent/refractory GD, antithyroid drugs over 5 years with positive TRAb. RNA from PBMCs was the source of the TCR library. In building TCR beta libraries, iRepertoire HTBI primers were used together with Arm-PCR of CDR3 regions. TCRdb called the multiplex PCR reads again in MiXCR, with one record for every CDR3 protein. The sample contains more than 350,000 distinct CDR3 sequences, roughly a fifth of which appear only once. These data are taken from a study of regulatory T cells in long-lasting Graves disease. The study, taken as a whole, reports: Persistent patients shared about 2,800 public clonotypes among themselves. Newly diagnosed patients shared fewer, at about a thousand.

The CDR3 spans 14 residues. Germline CDR1 is SGHAT and CDR2 is FQDESV (reference sequence). V dropped 5 bases and J dropped 7 bases, with 14 bases sitting between them. V gene TRBV11-1 combines with J gene TRBJ2-2; the D gene could be TRBD1 or TRBD2 (5 bases each). The specimen was peripheral blood mononuclear cells (PBMCs), collected when the disease was refractory, from a patient treated with antithyroid drugs. The TCR sequence derives from a female donor with Graves disease. The CDR3: CASSPGLQGGELFF. In nucleotides, the CDR3 is TGTGCCAGCAGCCCCGGACTGCAGGGCGGGGAGCTGTTTTTT. The complete variable domain, with remaining parts taken from reference TRBV11-1 and TRBJ2-2, reads EAEVAQSPRYKITEKSQAVAFWCDPISGHATLYWYRQILGQGPELLVQFQDESVVDDSQLPKDRFSAERLKGVDSTLKIQPAELGDSAMYLCASSPGLQGGELFFGEGSRLTVL.